The 9 T cell receptor beta chains presented below share a single source sample, sequenced in a study of T cell repertoires in cytomegalovirus infection. TCRdb used MiXCR to reprocess the reads, holding one entry per CDR3 protein. The sample records 450,000 to 650,000 distinct CDR3 sequences, roughly 42% being singletons. No antigen has been identified for these receptors. The sequencing here drew on cultured PBMCs, taken from culture after CMV antigen stimulation. The receptors were gathered from a human donor in good health (CMV status not recorded). Some clones in this sample may be carry-over from other donors' samples.

This chain joins TRBV27 and TRBJ2-3; D is ambiguous. The length of the CDR3 is 15 residues. Germline V gene sequence: CDR1 MNHEY, CDR2 SMNVEV (reference sequence). V was shortened by 5 bases and J by 0 bases, with 12 bases between the two germline ends. The CDR3 protein is CASSPHSASTDTQYF. CDR3 in DNA: TGTGCCAGCAGTCCCCATTCGGCTAGCACAGATACGCAGTATTTT.

The chain recombines TRBV12-3 or TRBV12-4 with TRBJ1-6, with 7 bases fitting TRBD1. J was trimmed by 8 bases and V by 6 bases; bases with no gene match: 7. The CDR3 runs 14 residues. The CDR3 region is CASSPTGLDSPLHF. The CDR3 DNA reads TGTGCCAGCAGCCCGACAGGGCTGGATTCACCCCTCCACTTT.

This clonotype showed up just a few times. V usage is TRBV12-3 or TRBV12-4 and J usage is TRBJ2-5; 8 bases fit TRBD2. There are 19 residues in the CDR3. Trimming took 2 bases from V and 3 from J; bases not matched to a gene: 17. The CDR3 nucleotides read TGTGCCAGCAGTTTATCGGTAACTCAGCGGGGGAAAGCGAAAGAGACCCAGTACTTC. It translates to CASSLSVTQRGKAKETQYF.

The chain is built from TRBV7-2 and TRBJ2-7; D gene unclear. From germline, CDR1 is SGHTA and CDR2 FQGNSA. The CDR3 runs 12 residues. Trimming removed 5 bases from V and 5 bases from J, with 10 bases in between. In DNA, the CDR3 is TGTGCCAGCAGCCGGGTGGCGGACGAGCAGTACTTC. Protein sequence: CASSRVADEQYF.

This clonotype has just a few counts. The chain combines TRBV27 with TRBJ1-2; D is uncertain. V gave up 0 bases and J gave up 8 bases, with 19 bases separating them. The CDR3 contains 16 residues. Germline V gives CDR1 MNHEY, CDR2 SMNVEV (reference sequence). The CDR3: CASSLSTETLRRGYTF. The DNA of the CDR3 is TGTGCCAGCAGTTTATCGACGGAGACACTTCGAAGAGGCTACACCTTC.

J is TRBJ2-1 and V is TRBV10-3, with D possibly being TRBD1 or TRBD2 (5 bases each). Germline-derived CDR1 and CDR2 are ENHRY and SYGVKD. Trimming removed 0 bases from V and 8 bases from J, with 11 bases in between. CDR3 length equals 14 residues. This CDR3 is CAISESSQGDEQFF. Here the CDR3 DNA reads TGTGCCATCAGTGAGTCGTCCCAGGGAGATGAGCAGTTCTTC.

This clonotype was seen only a few times. The J gene is TRBJ2-5, the V gene TRBV12-3 or TRBV12-4; the D gene is possibly TRBD2 (6 bases). The V gene lost 7 bases and the J gene lost 4 bases, with 19 bases spanning the gap. This CDR3 has 15 amino acids. The CDR3 coding sequence is TGTGCCAGCATCCTATCGGGGTACGGGGGAGAGACCCAGTACTTC. It codes for CASILSGYGGETQYF.

V usage is TRBV10-3 and J usage is TRBJ1-2; D remains ambiguous. Germline CDR1 and CDR2: ENHRY and SYGVKD. The CDR3 sequence is 13 residues long. Trimming cost V 3 bases and J 1 base, with 6 bases left between them. The DNA for the CDR3 is TGTGCCATCAGTGACCAAAGTAACTATGGCTACACCTTC. Translated: CAISDQSNYGYTF.

The V call is TRBV7-6, the J call TRBJ2-2; 8 nucleotides match TRBD2. V dropped 2 bases and J dropped 2; count of bases not matched to a gene: 1. The CDR3 loop spans 15 amino acids. Looked up from germline, CDR1 is SGHVS and CDR2 is FNYEAQ. CDR3 sequence reads: CASSLSGGNTGELFF. The CDR3 DNA sequence: TGTGCCAGCAGCTTAAGCGGGGGAAACACCGGGGAGCTGTTTTTT. Full variable domain (rest looked up from reference TRBV7-6 and TRBJ2-2): GAGVSQSPRYKVTKRGQDVALRCDPISGHVSLYWYRQALGQGPEFLTYFNYEAQQDKSGLPNDRFSAERPEGSISTLTIQRTEQRDSAMYRCASSLSGGNTGELFFGEGSRLTVL.